The entry below gives a single TCR beta chain sequence along with its context. Its antigen is undetermined. The data originate from a study of T cells expressing NK-cell markers. Across the whole study: With respect to HCMV, seven of the eight sequenced donors were seropositive, and one was seronegative. Study results and caveats: Roughly 1.0-7.0% of CD8+ T cells in about 6 donors belonged to dominant NKG2C+ clonotypes. The same clonotypes also predominated in the CD3+CD56-NKG2C+ fraction of a few donors. Nothing established the HCMV specificity of expanded NKG2C+ T cell clones.

Germline V gene sequence: CDR1 KGHSH, CDR2 LQKENI. This CDR3 has 13 amino acids. One entry per CDR3 protein, without DNA, is what TCRdb gives after re-calling the 5' RACE reads. This repertoire comprises 350,000 to 500,000 distinct CDR3 sequences; its ten largest clones make up approximately 7%. Material for sequencing was blood T cells: a sorted CD56 or NKG2C T cell subset, CD4+ or CD8+ T cells, or bulk PBMC T cells (not recorded which). The rearrangement joins TRBV18 to TRBJ1-3. This receptor was identified in a woman aged 18 to 69 in good health. The CDR3 loop is CASSPQGMDTIYF.